The 3 T cell receptor beta chains in this list originate from one sample, sequenced in a study of T-cell memory formation after mild COVID-19 listed by TCRdb under 2021. Library creation used 5' RACE. Sequencing took place on an Illumina NovaSeq 6000. TCRdb cleaned the public reads at Q25 with fastp, built clones with MiXCR and kept in-frame beta chains. For every CDR3 protein sequence, its rows merge into one entry that carries the most common genes and DNA. The sample table holds nearly 5,000 distinct CDR3 sequences, of which 40% to 50% were seen once. The top ten constitute 2.6% of the sample. The sequenced sample was PBMCs or a T cell subset sorted from them (not recorded which). Every receptor here comes from an adult who had mild COVID-19 (a few samples of this study predate the infection). The sample titles of this study are shuffled in the database, so cell type and time point are left out.

Within the sample, this clonotype is large. The chain couples TRBV7-8 to TRBJ2-7; a possible D gene is TRBD1 (5 bases). V lost 0 bases, J lost 1 base, and 10 bases lay in between. Germline loops: CDR1 SGHVS, CDR2 FQNEAQ. The CDR3 loop spans 15 amino acids. The CDR3 is CASSLAGHGSYEQYV. In DNA, the CDR3 is TGTGCCAGCAGCTTAGCCGGACACGGGTCCTACGAGCAGTACGTC.

The chain links TRBV15 to TRBJ2-1; 9 nucleotides line up with TRBD1. This CDR3 is built from 15 residues. Germline V gene lookup returns CDR1 LNHNV and CDR2 YYDKDF (reference sequence). V was pared by 0 bases and J by 7 bases, with 4 bases of the junction left unmatched. The chain's CDR3 is CATSRERTGVNEQFF. CDR3 coding DNA: TGTGCCACCAGCAGAGAAAGGACAGGGGTGAATGAGCAGTTCTTC.

Within the sample, this clonotype is medium-sized. At one of its ends the junction is not consistent with the germline gene, which may arise from a read error. This chain links TRBV5-8 with TRBJ2-3, with D uncertain. This CDR3 is 15 amino acids long. Germline assignment: CDR1 SGHTS and CDR2 YDEGEE. The CDR3 coding sequence is TGTGCCAGCCGCTATGTGGGCGTGAGCAAAGATACGCAGTATTTT. Protein: CASRYVGVSKDTQYF. The whole variable domain, filled in from reference TRBV5-8 and TRBJ2-3, reads EAGVTQSPTHLIKTRGQQATLRCSPISGHTSVYWYQQALGLGLQFLLWYDEGEERNRGNFPPRFSGRQFPNYSSELNVNALELEDSALYLCASRYVGVSKDTQYFGPGTRLTVL.